These T cell receptor beta chains were read from a single sample in a study of neoadjuvant anti-PD-1 for oral cavity cancer. Sequenced by immunoSEQ multiplex PCR; TCRdb stores in-frame clones only, minus some. The sample comprises approximately 45,000 clones, about three quarters of which are singletons, and around 4.4% rests with the top ten. The sequencing here drew on PBMCs, taken after nivolumab (anti-PD-1) treatment. The receptor set was obtained from a person aged 40-85 years with oral cavity squamous cell carcinoma. The CDR3 runs from the conserved cysteine through the conserved F or W. A D gene is named only where the DNA matches it firmly. Clone size is shown for a subset of rows, as once, few, many or a class of expanded clone.

j_call clone_size v_call d_call cdr3_nt cdr3_aa
TRBJ1-3 NA TRBV6-5 NA TGTGCCAGCAGACCCCGCAGGGGTTCTGGAAACACCATATATTTT CASRPRRGSGNTIYF
TRBJ2-1 once TRBV5-5 NA TGTGCCAGCAGATATGGACAGAACTCCTACAATGAGCAGTTCTTC CASRYGQNSYNEQFF
TRBJ2-5 NA TRBV9 TRBD2 TGTGCCAGCAGCGTAGCGACTAGCGGGGGGGCTGAGACCCAGTACTTC CASSVATSGGAETQYF
TRBJ2-3 NA TRBV11-2 TRBD2 TGTGCCAGCAGCTTAGGACTAGCGGGAGGACACGATACGCAGTATTTT CASSLGLAGGHDTQYF
TRBJ1-2 once TRBV27 NA TGTGCCAGCAGTTTAGGGGGTACGACTAACTATGGCTACACCTTC CASSLGGTTNYGYTF
TRBJ1-6 once TRBV6-4 NA TGTGCCAGCAGTGAGTCGTTACTCCGGGGATCACCCCTCCACTTT CASSESLLRGSPLHF
TRBJ2-7 once TRBV2 NA TGTGCCAGCACCGAGGGGGCGGGAGTCCGGGAAAAGCAGTACTTC CASTEGAGVREKQYF
TRBJ2-3 once TRBV19 NA TGTGCCAGTAGTATCCAGTCCCTCCGGACAGTTCCAAGCACAGATACGCAGTATTTT CASSIQSLRTVPSTDTQYF
TRBJ1-4 NA TRBV7-2 TRBD1 TGTGCCAGCTCCTCCGACAGGGGGCGACTGGAAAAACTGTTTTTT CASSSDRGRLEKLFF
TRBJ2-7 NA TRBV27 NA TGTGCCAGCAGTGCCACAGGAAGTCGATCTAACTACGAGCAGTACTTC CASSATGSRSNYEQYF
TRBJ2-7 NA TRBV27 TRBD1 TGTGCCAGCCGCCTGGGGACAGGGCCCTACGAGCAGTACTTC CASRLGTGPYEQYF
TRBJ2-3 NA TRBV6-5 NA TGTGCCAGCAGCCTCGGACTGAGCACAGATACGCAGTATTTT CASSLGLSTDTQYF
TRBJ2-3 NA TRBV15 NA TGTGCCACCAGTGACAGAAGGGCGTCAAGGGATACGCAGTATTTT CATSDRRASRDTQYF
TRBJ1-4 few TRBV30 TRBD1 TGTGCCTGGACACGGGGACAGATGGCTGAAAAACTGTTTTTT CAWTRGQMAEKLFF
TRBJ1-2 medium-sized TRBV7-9 TRBD1 TGTGCCAGCAGCTCACCGGGACAGATCTATGGCTACACCTTC CASSSPGQIYGYTF
TRBJ1-2 NA TRBV5-4 NA TGTGCCAGCAGCTTGCGGGATGGCTACACCTTC CASSLRDGYTF
TRBJ1-5 NA TRBV7-6 NA TGTGCCAGCAGCTTAGGGCCCAAGGGGAAGAGCAATCAGCCCCAGCATTTT CASSLGPKGKSNQPQHF
TRBJ2-1 NA TRBV5-5 NA TGTGCCAGCTCCGGGGGCAGTCGTGACTACAATGAGCAGTTCTTC CASSGGSRDYNEQFF
TRBJ1-4 NA TRBV7-3 TRBD1 TGTGCCAGCAGCAAAAACAGGGGGGAAAAACTGTTTTTT CASSKNRGEKLFF
TRBJ2-2 NA TRBV7-6 TRBD1 TGTGCCAGCAGCTCCCCCCCCGGACAGGAGAACACCGGGGAGCTGTTTTTT CASSSPPGQENTGELFF
TRBJ1-5 NA TRBV5-1 TRBD1 TGCGCCAGCAGCACGGGACAGGGCGATAATCAGCCCCAGCATTTT CASSTGQGDNQPQHF
TRBJ2-5 NA TRBV15 TRBD2 TGTGCCACCGTCAACTTGACTAGCGGGAGACAAGAGACCCAGTACTTC CATVNLTSGRQETQYF
TRBJ2-7 NA TRBV10-2 TRBD1 TGCGCCAGCAGGGGACAGGGGGAATACGAGCAGTACTTC CASRGQGEYEQYF
TRBJ1-1 NA TRBV19 NA TGTGCCAGTAGTGGGGGTCGTAACACTGAAGCTTTCTTT CASSGGRNTEAFF
TRBJ1-6 few TRBV6-1 NA TGTGCCAGCAGTGAAATATCAGGGGCATATTCACCCCTCCACTTT CASSEISGAYSPLHF
TRBJ2-4 few TRBV27 TRBD2 TGTGCCAGCAGTGGCCGGACTAGCGGGGACCCGACTAACATTCAGTACTTC CASSGRTSGDPTNIQYF
TRBJ2-1 NA TRBV25-1 NA TGTGCCAGCAGTGAAGACGGGGGAAACAATGAGCAGTTCTTC CASSEDGGNNEQFF
TRBJ2-5 NA TRBV18 NA TGTGCCAGCTCTCCCGGGACCCTAACCCAAGAGACCCAGTACTTC CASSPGTLTQETQYF
TRBJ1-3 NA TRBV9 NA TGTGCCAGCAGCGTAGGGGATGGAAACACCATATATTTT CASSVGDGNTIYF
TRBJ1-1 NA TRBV5-1 NA TGCGCCAGCAGCTACCGGACAGAACTGAACACTGAAGCTTTCTTT CASSYRTELNTEAFF
TRBJ1-1 NA TRBV10-2 NA TGCGCCAGCAGCTTGACAGGTTTGACTGAAGCTTTCTTT CASSLTGLTEAFF
TRBJ1-5 NA TRBV21-1 NA TGTGCCAGCAGCAAAGTGGTCGACTCGAGACAGGGTGTCAATCAGCCCCAGCATTTT CASSKVVDSRQGVNQPQHF
TRBJ1-1 NA TRBV15 TRBD1 TGTGCCACCAGCAGAGACCAGGGGGAGGCAGCTTTCTTT CATSRDQGEAAFF
TRBJ2-1 NA TRBV5-8 NA TGTGCCAGCAGATTACAGACAGGCCACAATGAGCAGTTCTTC CASRLQTGHNEQFF
TRBJ2-4 NA TRBV29-1 NA TGCAGCGTTGAAGATGTTAATCAGTACTTC CSVEDVNQYF
TRBJ2-2 NA TRBV19 TRBD1 TGTGCCAGTAGAGGGGACAGGAACACCGGGGAGCTGTTTTTT CASRGDRNTGELFF
TRBJ1-2 few TRBV29-1 NA TGCAGCGTTGAGCACTATGGCTACACCTTC CSVEHYGYTF
TRBJ1-2 NA TRBV10-2 NA TGCGCCAGCAGTGAACAGGCTGGCTACACCTTC CASSEQAGYTF
TRBJ1-1 few TRBV18 NA TGTGCCAGCTCACCCTGGACGCGGACTGAAGCTTTCTTT CASSPWTRTEAFF
TRBJ2-3 NA TRBV9 NA TGTGCCAGCAGCCCCTATACCATCTCAGATACGCAGTATTTT CASSPYTISDTQYF
TRBJ1-5 NA TRBV5-4 TRBD1 TGTGCCAGCAGCCGGACAGGGGAGAATCAGCCCCAGCATTTT CASSRTGENQPQHF
TRBJ2-3 NA TRBV7-3 TRBD2 TGTGCCAGCAGTGACCCGGGACTAGCGGGGTCCCTCACAGATACGCAGTATTTT CASSDPGLAGSLTDTQYF
TRBJ1-1 NA TRBV7-2 NA TGTGCCAGCAGCTTAATCGGGGCCTCTGAAGCTTTCTTT CASSLIGASEAFF
TRBJ2-5 NA TRBV5-1 NA TGCGCCAGCAGCTTGAAGGAGACCCAGTACTTC CASSLKETQYF
TRBJ2-5 NA TRBV11-2 TRBD2 TGTGCCAGCAGCTTTAGAGCGGGAGGAGAGACCCAGTACTTC CASSFRAGGETQYF
TRBJ1-6 once TRBV6-6 TRBD1 TGTGCCAGCAGCTACTTAGGGGGCAATTCACCCCTCCACTTT CASSYLGGNSPLHF
TRBJ2-5 NA TRBV5-4 NA TGTGCCAGCAGCCAGACGATGGGAGAGACCCAGTACTTC CASSQTMGETQYF
TRBJ2-1 NA TRBV9 TRBD1 TGTGCCAGCAGCGTACTGGGGACAGGCAATGAGCAGTTCTTC CASSVLGTGNEQFF
TRBJ2-1 NA TRBV27 TRBD2 TGTGCCAGCAGTTTGCCCCCTAGCGGGTTTCGGAATGAGCAGTTCTTC CASSLPPSGFRNEQFF
TRBJ1-1 NA TRBV6-5 NA TGTGCCAGCGGCCTCGGAGACACTGAAGCTTTCTTT CASGLGDTEAFF
TRBJ2-7 few TRBV30 NA TGTGCCTGGAGTCCAGGGGTGTCCTACGAGCAGTACTTC CAWSPGVSYEQYF
TRBJ1-4 NA TRBV6-1 NA TGTGCCAGCAGTACCGCACGGCAGGGTGAAAAACTGTTTTTT CASSTARQGEKLFF
TRBJ1-1 NA TRBV6-6 NA TGTGCCAGCAGGGATCAGGGTAATACTGAAGCTTTCTTT CASRDQGNTEAFF